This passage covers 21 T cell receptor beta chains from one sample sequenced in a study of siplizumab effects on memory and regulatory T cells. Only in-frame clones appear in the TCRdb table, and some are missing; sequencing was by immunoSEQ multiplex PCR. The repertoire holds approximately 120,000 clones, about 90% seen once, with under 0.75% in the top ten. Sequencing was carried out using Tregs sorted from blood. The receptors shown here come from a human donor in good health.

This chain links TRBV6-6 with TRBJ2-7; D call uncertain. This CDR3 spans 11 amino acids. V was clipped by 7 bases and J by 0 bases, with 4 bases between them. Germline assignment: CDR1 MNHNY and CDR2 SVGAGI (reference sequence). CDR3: CASTSSYEQYF. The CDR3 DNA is TGTGCCAGCACCAGCTCCTACGAGCAGTACTTC.

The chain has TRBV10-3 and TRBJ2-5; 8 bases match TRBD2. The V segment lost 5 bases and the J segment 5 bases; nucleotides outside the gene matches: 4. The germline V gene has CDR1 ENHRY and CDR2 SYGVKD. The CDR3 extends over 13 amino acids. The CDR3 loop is CAISRGGLETQYF. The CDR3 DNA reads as TGTGCCATCAGTCGGGGGGGCCTCGAGACCCAGTACTTC.

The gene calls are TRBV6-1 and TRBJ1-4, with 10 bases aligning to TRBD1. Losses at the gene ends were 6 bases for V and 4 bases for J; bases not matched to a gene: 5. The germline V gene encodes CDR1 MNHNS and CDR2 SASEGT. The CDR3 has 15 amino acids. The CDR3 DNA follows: TGTGCCAGCAGATTGGGACAGGGGCATAATGAAAAACTGTTTTTT. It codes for CASRLGQGHNEKLFF.

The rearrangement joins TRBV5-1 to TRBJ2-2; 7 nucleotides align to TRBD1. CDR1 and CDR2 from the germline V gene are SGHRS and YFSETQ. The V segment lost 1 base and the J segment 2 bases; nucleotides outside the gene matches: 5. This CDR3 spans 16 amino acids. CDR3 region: CASSLMGQINTGELFF. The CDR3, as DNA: TGCGCCAGCAGCTTGATGGGACAGATAAACACCGGGGAGCTGTTTTTT.

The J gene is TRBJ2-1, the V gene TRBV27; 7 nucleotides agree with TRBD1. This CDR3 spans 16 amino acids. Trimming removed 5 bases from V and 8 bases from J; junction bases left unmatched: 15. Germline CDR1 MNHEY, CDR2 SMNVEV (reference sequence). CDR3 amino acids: CASSASSGGNRYEQFF. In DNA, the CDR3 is TGTGCCAGCAGTGCCTCATCAGGGGGTAATAGGTATGAGCAGTTCTTC.

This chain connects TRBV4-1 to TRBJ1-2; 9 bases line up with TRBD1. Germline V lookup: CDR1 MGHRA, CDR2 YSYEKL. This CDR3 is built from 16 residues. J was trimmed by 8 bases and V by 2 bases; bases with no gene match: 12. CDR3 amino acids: CASSQPRTGEARGYTF. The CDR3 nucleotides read TGCGCCAGCAGCCAACCCAGGACAGGGGAGGCTCGGGGCTACACCTTC.

The DNA for the CDR3 is TGTGCCAGCAGCTTAGTAGGGACAACTAGCACAGATACGCAGTATTTT. It encodes CASSLVGTTSTDTQYF. The chain has TRBV11-3 and TRBJ2-3; D is perhaps TRBD1 (6 bases). V shed 1 base and J shed 0 bases, with 11 bases lying between them. Germline CDR1 and CDR2: SGHNT and YENEEA. The CDR3 has 16 amino acids.

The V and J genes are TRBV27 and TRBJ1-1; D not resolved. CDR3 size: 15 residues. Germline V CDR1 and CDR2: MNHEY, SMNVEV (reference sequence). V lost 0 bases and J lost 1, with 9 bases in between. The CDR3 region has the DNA TGTGCCAGCAGTTTATCCGCCCGTGCGAACACTGAAGCTTTCTTT. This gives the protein CASSLSARANTEAFF.

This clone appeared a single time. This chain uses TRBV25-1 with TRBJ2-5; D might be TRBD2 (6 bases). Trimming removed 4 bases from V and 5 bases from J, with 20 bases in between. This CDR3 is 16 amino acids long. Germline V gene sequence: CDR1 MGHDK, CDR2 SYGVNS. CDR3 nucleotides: TGTGCCAGCAGTGTTTATCACGGGAGCAGGGCGGAGACCCAGTACTTC. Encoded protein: CASSVYHGSRAETQYF.

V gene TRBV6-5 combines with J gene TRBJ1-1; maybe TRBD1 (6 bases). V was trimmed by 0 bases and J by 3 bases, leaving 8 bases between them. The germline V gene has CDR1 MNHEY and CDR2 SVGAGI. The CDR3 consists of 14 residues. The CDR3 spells CASSYSGAYTEAFF. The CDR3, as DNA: TGTGCCAGCAGTTACTCGGGGGCGTACACTGAAGCTTTCTTT.

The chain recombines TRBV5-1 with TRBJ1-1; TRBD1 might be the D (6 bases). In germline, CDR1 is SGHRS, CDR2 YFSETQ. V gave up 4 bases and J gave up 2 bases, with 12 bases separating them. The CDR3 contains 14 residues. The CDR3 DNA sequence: TGCGCCAGCAGCAGGGGGGGTTTTAACACTGAAGCTTTCTTT. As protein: CASSRGGFNTEAFF.

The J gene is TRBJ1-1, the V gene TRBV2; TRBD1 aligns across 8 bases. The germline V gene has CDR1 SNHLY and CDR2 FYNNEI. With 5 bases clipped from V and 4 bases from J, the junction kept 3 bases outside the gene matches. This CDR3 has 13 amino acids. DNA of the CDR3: TGTGCCAGCAGTCGACAGGGGAGCACTGAAGCTTTCTTT. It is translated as CASSRQGSTEAFF.

In DNA, the CDR3 is TGTGCCAGCAGCTTGACTGGCCCCCCCCGTGGTGGCTACACCTTC. Its protein is CASSLTGPPRGGYTF. The rearrangement joins TRBV5-6 to TRBJ1-2; D gene unclear. V was cut by 1 base and J by 7 bases, with 17 bases left in between. The CDR3 sequence is 15 residues long. Germline V gene sequence: CDR1 SGHDT, CDR2 YYEEEE. Together with reference TRBV5-6 and TRBJ1-2, the CDR3 gives the full variable domain: DAGVTQSPTHLIKTRGQQVTLRCSPKSGHDTVSWYQQALGQGPQFIFQYYEEEERQRGNFPDRFSGHQFPNYSSELNVNALLLGDSALYLCASSLTGPPRGGYTFGSGTRLTVV.

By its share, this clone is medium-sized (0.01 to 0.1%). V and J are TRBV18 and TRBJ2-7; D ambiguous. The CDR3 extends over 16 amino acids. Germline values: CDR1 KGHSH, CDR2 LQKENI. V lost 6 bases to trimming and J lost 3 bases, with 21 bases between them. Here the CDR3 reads CASSPRLTGRNYEQYF. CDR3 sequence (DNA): TGTGCCAGCTCCCCCCGTCTGACCGGGCGTAACTACGAGCAGTACTTC.

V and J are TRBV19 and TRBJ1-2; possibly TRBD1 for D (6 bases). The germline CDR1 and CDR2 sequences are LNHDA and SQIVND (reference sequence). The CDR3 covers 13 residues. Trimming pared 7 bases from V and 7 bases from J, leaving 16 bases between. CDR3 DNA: TGTGCCAGTACCAACAGGGCTCGCGGTGGCTACACCTTC. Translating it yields CASTNRARGGYTF.

The CDR3 bases are TGTGCCATCAGTGATAGAGCGGGAGCGCGCATCGGGGAGCTGTTTTTT. It yields the protein CAISDRAGARIGELFF. The chain is built from TRBV10-3 and TRBJ2-2; 8 nucleotides agree with TRBD2. The CDR3 runs to 16 residues. The ends lost 3 bases at V and 7 bases at J; junction bases unmatched: 10. Germline V gives CDR1 ENHRY, CDR2 SYGVKD.

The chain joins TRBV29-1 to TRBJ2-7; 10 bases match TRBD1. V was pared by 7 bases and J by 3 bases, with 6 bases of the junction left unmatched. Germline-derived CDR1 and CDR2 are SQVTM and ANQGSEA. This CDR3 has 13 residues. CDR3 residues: CSATWTGGYEQYF. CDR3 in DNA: TGCAGCGCCACCTGGACAGGGGGCTACGAGCAGTACTTC.

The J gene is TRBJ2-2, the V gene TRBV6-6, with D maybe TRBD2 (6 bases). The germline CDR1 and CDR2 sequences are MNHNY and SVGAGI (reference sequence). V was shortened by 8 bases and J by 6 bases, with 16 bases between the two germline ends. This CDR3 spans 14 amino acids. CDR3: CASGQLARAGELFF. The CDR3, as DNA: TGTGCCAGCGGGCAACTAGCTAGGGCCGGGGAGCTGTTTTTT.

CDR3 bases: TGTGCCAGCTCACCTATCGGACAGGACAATGAGCAGTTCTTC. It is translated as CASSPIGQDNEQFF. The chain uses TRBV18 and TRBJ2-1; 7 bases are shared with TRBD1. V lost 3 bases to trimming and J lost 5 bases; unmatched junction nucleotides: 4. The CDR3 extends over 14 amino acids. The germline V gene encodes CDR1 KGHSH and CDR2 LQKENI. Complete variable domain (other parts from reference TRBV18 and TRBJ2-1): NAGVMQNPRHLVRRRGQEARLRCSPMKGHSHVYWYRQLPEEGLKFMVYLQKENIIDESGMPKERFSAEFPKEGPSILRIQQVVRGDSAAYFCASSPIGQDNEQFFGPGTRLTVL.

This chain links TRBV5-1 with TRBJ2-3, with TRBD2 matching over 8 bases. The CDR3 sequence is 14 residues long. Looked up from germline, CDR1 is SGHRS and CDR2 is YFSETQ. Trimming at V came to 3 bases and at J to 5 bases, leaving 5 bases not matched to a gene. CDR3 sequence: CASSSGRARDTQYF. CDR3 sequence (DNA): TGCGCCAGCAGCTCCGGGAGGGCCAGAGATACGCAGTATTTT.

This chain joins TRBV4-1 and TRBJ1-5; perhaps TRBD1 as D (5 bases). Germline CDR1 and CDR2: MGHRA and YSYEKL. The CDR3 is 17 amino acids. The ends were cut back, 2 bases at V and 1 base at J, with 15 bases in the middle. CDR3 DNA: TGCGCCAGCAGCCAACAAGGGACGGGGAGAAGCAATCAGCCCCAGCATTTT. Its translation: CASSQQGTGRSNQPQHF.